This T cell receptor (beta chain) comes out of a study of blood T cells in healthy people across ages. General study results and limits: For the donors, CMV status was unknown and possibly confounded expanded clonotype changes. Higher diversity, along with more naive CD4+ cells, distinguished long-lived donors from aged donors.

The CDR3 spans 15 residues. The germline CDR1 and CDR2 sequences are SGHAT and FQNNGV. Using a J-beta primer mix together with a sample-barcoded 5' primer, a second PCR was run for about 7 to 12 cycles. Every cDNA molecule carried a tag from a template-switch adaptor bearing 12 random nucleotides. There were at least 2.5 million CDR3-containing paired-end reads obtained from each sample. One entry per CDR3 protein, called by TCRdb with MiXCR from the 5' RACE reads. The sample has about 1.5 million distinct CDR3 sequences, approximately 40% seen once. As concerns this clonotype: Its target is not known. A read error may produce the germline difference seen at one junction end.

This clonotype was obtained from a woman younger than 30 in good health. The gene calls are TRBV11-2 and TRBJ1-3, with D possibly being TRBD1 (6 bases). The sequenced sample consisted of blood. CDR3 amino acids: CVSSPAGGYGNTIYF. Here the CDR3 DNA reads TGTGTCAGCAGCCCCGCGGGGGGCTATGGAAACACCATATATTTT.